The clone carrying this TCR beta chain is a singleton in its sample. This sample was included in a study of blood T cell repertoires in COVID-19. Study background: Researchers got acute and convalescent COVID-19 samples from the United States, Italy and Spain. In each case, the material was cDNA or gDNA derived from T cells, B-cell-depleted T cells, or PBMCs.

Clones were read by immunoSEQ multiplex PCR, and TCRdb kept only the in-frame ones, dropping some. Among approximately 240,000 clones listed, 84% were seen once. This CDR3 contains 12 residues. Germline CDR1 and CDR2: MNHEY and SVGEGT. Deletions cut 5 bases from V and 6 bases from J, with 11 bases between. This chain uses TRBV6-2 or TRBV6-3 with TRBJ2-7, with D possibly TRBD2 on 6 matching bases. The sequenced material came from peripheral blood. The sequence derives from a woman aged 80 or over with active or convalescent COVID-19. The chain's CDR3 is CASSGAGFEQYF. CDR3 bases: TGTGCCAGCAGTGGGGCGGGATTCGAGCAGTACTTC.